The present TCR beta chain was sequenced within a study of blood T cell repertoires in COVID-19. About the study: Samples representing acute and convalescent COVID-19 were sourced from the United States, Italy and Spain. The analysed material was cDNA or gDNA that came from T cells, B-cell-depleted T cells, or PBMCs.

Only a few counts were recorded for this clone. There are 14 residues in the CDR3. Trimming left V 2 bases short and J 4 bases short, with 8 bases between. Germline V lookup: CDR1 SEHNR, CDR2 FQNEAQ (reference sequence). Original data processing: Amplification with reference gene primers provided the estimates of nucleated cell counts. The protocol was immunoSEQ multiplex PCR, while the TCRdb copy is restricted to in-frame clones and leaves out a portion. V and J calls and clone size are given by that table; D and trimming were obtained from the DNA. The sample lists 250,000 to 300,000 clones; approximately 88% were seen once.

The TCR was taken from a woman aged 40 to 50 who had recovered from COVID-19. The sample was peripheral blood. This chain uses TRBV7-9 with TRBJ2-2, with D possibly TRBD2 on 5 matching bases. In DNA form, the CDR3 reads TGTGCCAGCAGCTTACTAGCTGGCACCGGGGAGCTGTTTTTT. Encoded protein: CASSLLAGTGELFF.